A selection of T cell receptor beta chains follows, all from one sample in a study of T-cell reconstitution after alpha-beta-depleted transplantation in children. Each CDR3 protein is one row after TCRdb ran MiXCR on the PCR reads. The table records approximately 120,000 distinct CDR3 sequences, roughly 10% of them present only once. The source material was PBMCs, mostly from graft donor cells, sampled 180 days after TCRalphabeta/CD19-depleted stem cell transplant. The source is a girl under two years old who had a stem cell transplant for combined immunodeficiency, so the T cells may come from the graft donor. Each CDR3 is given with its conserved first and last residue. Fields, in order: clone size, V gene, D gene, J gene, CDR3 protein, CDR3 DNA. D genes are given only for firm matches. A clone size is listed for some rows: how often the clone was seen (once, few, many), or a class if it is expanded.

-	TRBV5-1	-	TRBJ2-3	CASSPTGPVPTNTQYF	TGCGCCAGCAGCCCGACAGGACCAGTCCCCACTAATACGCAGTATTTT
-	TRBV19	-	TRBJ2-4	CASSVGTSQYF	TGTGCCAGTAGTGTCGGGACTTCTCAGTACTTC
few	TRBV5-1	-	TRBJ1-1	CASSLRQMNTEAFF	TGCGCCAGCAGCTTGAGACAGATGAACACTGAAGCTTTCTTT
-	TRBV4-3	-	TRBJ2-3	CASSQWGSSSTDTQYF	TGCGCCAGCAGCCAATGGGGGAGCTCCAGCACAGATACGCAGTATTTT
few	TRBV29-1	-	TRBJ2-5	CSVAGHGETQYF	TGCAGCGTTGCTGGCCATGGGGAGACCCAGTACTTC
few	TRBV29-1	-	TRBJ2-5	CSVEVWAGGEETQYF	TGCAGCGTTGAAGTTTGGGCAGGGGGGGAAGAGACCCAGTACTTC
-	TRBV20-1	TRBD1	TRBJ2-5	CSARVPGQGIETQYF	TGCAGTGCTAGAGTCCCTGGACAGGGGATTGAGACCCAGTACTTC
many	TRBV5-6	-	TRBJ2-2	CASSLEHTGELFF	TGTGCCAGCAGCTTGGAGCACACCGGGGAGCTGTTTTTT
few	TRBV20-1	TRBD1	TRBJ1-4	CSASPWGTEYEKLFF	TGCAGTGCTAGCCCCTGGGGGACAGAGTACGAAAAACTGTTTTTT
-	TRBV20-1	-	TRBJ2-2	CSAEGEDTGELFF	TGCAGTGCGGAGGGAGAGGACACCGGGGAGCTGTTTTTT
-	TRBV10-3	TRBD1	TRBJ2-3	CAISGRDRVQDTQYF	TGTGCCATCAGTGGCCGGGACAGGGTCCAAGATACGCAGTATTTT
few	TRBV20-1	TRBD1	TRBJ2-7	CSAFPPRDRVTYEQYF	TGCAGTGCTTTCCCACCTAGGGACAGGGTCACCTACGAGCAGTACTTC
-	TRBV20-1	-	TRBJ2-7	CSARGVRGSSYEQYF	TGCAGTGCTAGAGGGGTCAGAGGAAGCTCCTACGAGCAGTACTTC
few	TRBV20-1	TRBD2	TRBJ2-1	CSAPSGLAYNEQFF	TGCAGTGCCCCCTCGGGACTAGCATACAATGAGCAGTTCTTC
few	TRBV19	TRBD2	TRBJ2-7	CASRDPGGSSYEQYF	TGTGCCAGTAGGGATCCGGGCGGGAGCTCCTACGAGCAGTACTTC